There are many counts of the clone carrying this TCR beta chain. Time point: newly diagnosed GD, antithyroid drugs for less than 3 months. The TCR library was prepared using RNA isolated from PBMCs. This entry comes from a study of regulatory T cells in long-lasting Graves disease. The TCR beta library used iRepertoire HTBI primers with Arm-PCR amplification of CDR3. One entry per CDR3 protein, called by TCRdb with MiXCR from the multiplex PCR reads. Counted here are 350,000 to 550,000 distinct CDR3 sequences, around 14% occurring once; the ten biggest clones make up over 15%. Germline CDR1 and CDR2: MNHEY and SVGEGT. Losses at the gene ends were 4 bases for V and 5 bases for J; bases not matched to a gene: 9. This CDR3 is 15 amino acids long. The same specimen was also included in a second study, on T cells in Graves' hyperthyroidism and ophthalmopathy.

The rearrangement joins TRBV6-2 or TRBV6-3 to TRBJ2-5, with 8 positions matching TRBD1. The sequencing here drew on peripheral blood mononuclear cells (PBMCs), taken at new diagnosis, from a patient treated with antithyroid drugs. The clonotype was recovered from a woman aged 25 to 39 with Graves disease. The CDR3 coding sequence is TGTGCCAGCAGTTTGACAGGGGAAGAGTGGGAGACCCAGTACTTC. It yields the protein CASSLTGEEWETQYF.